Listed here is a single T cell receptor (beta chain). Its target is unknown. As for the donors, each was a healthy bone marrow donor. Primers included in the PCR were 60 Vbeta and 13 Jbeta primers. TCRdb's copy holds only in-frame clones and misses some; the assay was immunoSEQ multiplex PCR. The sample table sets out under 90,000 clones. This entry comes from a study of cytomegalovirus exposure and HLA in healthy donors. Study-level results: Relative to equally common others, HLA-associated TCR beta chains showed greater clonal expansion in a later analysis. An Asian-associated ancestry cluster reportedly showed fewer N-insertions than the roughly 670-donor mean in a later analysis.

The sequencing sample was made of PBMCs. This TCR was recovered from a man aged 45 to 65 in good health and CMV-seropositive.

The CDR3 bases are TGTGCCAGCAGCTCACGACTAGCGGGGCTAGAAAATGAGCAGTTCTTC. Translating it yields CASSSRLAGLENEQFF. This chain uses TRBV7-2 with TRBJ2-1; TRBD2 matches 11 bases. CDR1 and CDR2 (germline): SGHTA, FQGNSA. The CDR3 spans 16 residues. J was trimmed by 7 bases and V by 4 bases; bases with no gene match: 9.